This note documents a single T cell receptor beta chain sequence. The data derive from a study of T cell responses to AZD1222 COVID-19 vaccine. The method was immunoSEQ multiplex PCR; TCRdb's version includes in-frame clones alone and lacks a portion of them. The table records roughly 250,000 clones, more than 85% of them present only once. Trimming removed 3 bases at V and 4 bases at J, with 12 bases between. This CDR3 has 14 residues. The germline CDR1 and CDR2 sequences are SGHAT and FQNNGV. The origin of this receptor is an adult in good health. This chain uses TRBV11-2 with TRBJ1-1; TRBD1 might be the D (5 bases). The source was peripheral blood, collected on day 0 of AZD1222 vaccination. DNA of the CDR3: TGTGCCAGCAGCTTTTCTAGGGGTGGCACTGAAGCTTTCTTT. Translating it yields CASSFSRGGTEAFF. Looking up the rest from reference TRBV11-2 and TRBJ1-1 gives the full variable domain: EAGVAQSPRYKIIEKRQSVAFWCNPISGHATLYWYQQILGQGPKLLIQFQNNGVVDDSQLPKDRFSAERLKGVDSTLKIQPAKLEDSAVYLCASSFSRGGTEAFFGQGTRLTVV.